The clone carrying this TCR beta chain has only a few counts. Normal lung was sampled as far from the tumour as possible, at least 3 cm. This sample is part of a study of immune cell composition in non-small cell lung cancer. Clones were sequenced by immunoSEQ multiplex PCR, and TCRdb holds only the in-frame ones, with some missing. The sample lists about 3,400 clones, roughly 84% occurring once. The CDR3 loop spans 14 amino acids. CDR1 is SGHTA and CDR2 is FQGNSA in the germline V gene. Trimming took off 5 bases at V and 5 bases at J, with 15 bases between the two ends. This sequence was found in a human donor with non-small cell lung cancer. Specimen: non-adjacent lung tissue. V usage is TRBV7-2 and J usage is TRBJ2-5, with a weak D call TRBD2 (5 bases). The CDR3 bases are TGTGCCAGCAGCGCGAGACTATCGCAGGAGACCCAGTACTTC. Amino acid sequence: CASSARLSQETQYF.